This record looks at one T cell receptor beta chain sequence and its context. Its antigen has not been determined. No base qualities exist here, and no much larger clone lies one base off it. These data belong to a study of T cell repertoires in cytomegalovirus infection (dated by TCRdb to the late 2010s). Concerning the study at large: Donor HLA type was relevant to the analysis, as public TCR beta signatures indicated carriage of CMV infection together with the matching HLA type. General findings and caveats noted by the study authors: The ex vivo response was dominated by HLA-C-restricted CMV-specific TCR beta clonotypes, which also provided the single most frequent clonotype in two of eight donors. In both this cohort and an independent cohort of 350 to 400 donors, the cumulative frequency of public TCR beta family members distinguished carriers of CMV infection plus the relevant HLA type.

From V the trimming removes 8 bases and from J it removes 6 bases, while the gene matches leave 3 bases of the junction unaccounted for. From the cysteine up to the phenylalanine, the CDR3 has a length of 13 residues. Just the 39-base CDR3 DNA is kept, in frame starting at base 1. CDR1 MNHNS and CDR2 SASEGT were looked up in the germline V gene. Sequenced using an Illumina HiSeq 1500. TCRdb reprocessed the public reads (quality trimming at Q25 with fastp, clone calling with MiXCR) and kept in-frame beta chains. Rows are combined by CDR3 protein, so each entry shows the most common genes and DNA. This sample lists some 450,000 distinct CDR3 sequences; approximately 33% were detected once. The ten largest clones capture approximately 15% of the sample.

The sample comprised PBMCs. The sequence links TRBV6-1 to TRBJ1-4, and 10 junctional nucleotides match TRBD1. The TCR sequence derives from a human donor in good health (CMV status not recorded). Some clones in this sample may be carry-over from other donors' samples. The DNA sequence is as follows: TGTGCCAGCGAGGACAGGGGGGATGAAAAACTGTTTTTT. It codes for CASEDRGDEKLFF.